These 29 T cell receptor beta chains originate from one sample sequenced in a study of cytomegalovirus exposure and HLA in healthy donors. With 60 Vbeta and 13 Jbeta primers, the PCR was carried out. Clones were sequenced by immunoSEQ multiplex PCR, and TCRdb holds only the in-frame ones, with some missing. Found here are roughly 79,000 clones; the top ten clones hold roughly 5%. Specimen: PBMCs. The source is a young man in good health and CMV-seronegative.

The chain is built from TRBV30 and TRBJ1-5, with a tentative D call TRBD1 (6 bases). Trimming removed 2 bases from V and 4 bases from J, with 12 bases in between. Per germline, CDR1 GTSNPN and CDR2 SVGIG (reference sequence). CDR3 length equals 14 residues. In nucleotides, the CDR3 is TGTGCCTGGAGTAGCAGGGGTCTAAATCAGCCCCAGCATTTT. Its translation is CAWSSRGLNQPQHF.

V is TRBV18 and J is TRBJ2-1, with TRBD1 matching 7 bases. Germline loops: CDR1 KGHSH, CDR2 LQKENI. The CDR3 sequence is 14 residues long. V trimming: 2 bases; J trimming: 7 bases; junction bases outside the gene matches: 5. CDR3 DNA sequence: TGTGCCAGCTCACCAGGGGCACAGGGGAATGAGCAGTTCTTC. This gives the protein CASSPGAQGNEQFF.

The CDR3 DNA follows: TGTGCTAGTGGTCCCTGGGACAGCATTGAAGCTTTCTTT. Translation gives CASGPWDSIEAFF. J is TRBJ1-1 and V is TRBV12-5; 7 bases map to TRBD1. Germline CDR1 is LGHNT and CDR2 is FRNRAP. This CDR3 has 13 residues. J gave up 7 bases and V 5 bases, and 7 bases lay outside the gene matches.

The CDR3 spells CASSSGQGSEQYF. CDR3 DNA sequence: TGTGCCAGCAGCTCGGGACAGGGTAGCGAGCAGTACTTC. The genes are TRBV11-2 and TRBJ2-7; 9 bases align to TRBD1. Germline assignment: CDR1 SGHAT and CDR2 FQNNGV. The CDR3 totals 13 residues. Trimming removed 4 bases from V and 6 bases from J; junction bases left unmatched: 4.

CDR3 sequence: CASSRRGHTYEQYF. DNA for the CDR3: TGTGCCAGCAGCCGTCGGGGACACACCTACGAGCAGTACTTC. V gene TRBV5-6 combines with J gene TRBJ2-7; maybe TRBD1 (6 bases). The CDR3 totals 14 residues. Germline V CDR1 and CDR2: SGHDT, YYEEEE. Trimming left V 4 bases short and J 2 bases short, with 13 bases between. The full variable domain, completed using reference TRBV5-6 and TRBJ2-7, is DAGVTQSPTHLIKTRGQQVTLRCSPKSGHDTVSWYQQALGQGPQFIFQYYEEEERQRGNFPDRFSGHQFPNYSSELNVNALLLGDSALYLCASSRRGHTYEQYFGPGTRLTVT.

This rearrangement joins TRBV18 to TRBJ1-2; 10 positions match TRBD1. Germline V gene sequence: CDR1 KGHSH, CDR2 LQKENI. CDR3 length: 17 amino acids. V lost 2 bases to trimming and J lost 3 bases; unmatched junction nucleotides: 9. The CDR3 reads CASSPSLGDRGDYGYTF. The CDR3 DNA sequence: TGTGCCAGCTCACCATCCCTCGGGGACAGGGGTGACTATGGCTACACCTTC.

This sequence joins TRBV28 and TRBJ1-2; D is unresolved. Germline CDR1 is MDHEN and CDR2 is SYDVKM. The CDR3 runs 15 residues. The germline V and J ends were trimmed by 6 bases and 0 bases, with 14 bases remaining between them. CDR3 sequence: CASSPMDSPNYGYTF. CDR3 in DNA: TGTGCCAGCAGCCCCATGGACTCCCCTAACTATGGCTACACCTTC.

This rearrangement joins TRBV5-1 to TRBJ1-1; possibly TRBD1 for D (5 bases). V lost 0 bases to trimming and J lost 1 base, with 28 bases between them. The germline V gene encodes CDR1 SGHRS and CDR2 YFSETQ. CDR3 length equals 21 residues. CDR3 in DNA: TGCGCCAGCAGCTTGGCCTTCGCAATATATGGGGCAGAGAAGACGAACACTGAAGCTTTCTTT. Translation: CASSLAFAIYGAEKTNTEAFF.

V is TRBV4-2 and J is TRBJ1-5; D may be TRBD1 (5 bases). V lost 1 base and J lost 3, with 13 bases in between. The length of the CDR3 is 16 residues. Germline CDR1 and CDR2: LGHNA and YNFKEQ. In DNA, the CDR3 is TGTGCCAGCAGCCAAGCCCAGGGTTTCCTCAATCAGCCCCAGCATTTT. Residues: CASSQAQGFLNQPQHF.

The J gene is TRBJ2-7, the V gene TRBV13, with 10 nucleotides matching TRBD2. With V trimmed by 5 bases and J by 1 base, 17 bases remained unmatched. This CDR3 has 19 residues. In germline, CDR1 is PRHDT, CDR2 FYEKMQ (reference sequence). The CDR3 DNA reads as TGTGCCAGCAGCCCGGAGGGGACAGGCTTTAGCGGGGGGTCCTACGAGCAGTACTTC. As protein: CASSPEGTGFSGGSYEQYF.

The V call is TRBV11-3, the J call TRBJ2-7; a weak D match, TRBD2 (6 bases). Germline V lookup: CDR1 SGHNT, CDR2 YENEEA. V was cut by 0 bases and J by 2 bases, with 14 bases left in between. The CDR3 spans 16 residues. The CDR3 is CASSLDTTGLAYEQYF. CDR3 DNA: TGTGCCAGCAGCTTAGATACAACGGGACTTGCCTACGAGCAGTACTTC. Looking up the rest from reference TRBV11-3 and TRBJ2-7 gives the full variable domain: EAGVVQSPRYKIIEKKQPVAFWCNPISGHNTLYWYLQNLGQGPELLIRYENEEAVDDSQLPKDRFSAERLKGVDSTLKIQPAELGDSAVYLCASSLDTTGLAYEQYFGPGTRLTVT.

CDR3 region: CASSGQGRYGYTF. The CDR3 nucleotides are TGTGCCAGCAGCGGACAGGGGAGGTATGGCTACACCTTC. The rearrangement uses TRBV27 and TRBJ1-2; 9 bases line up with TRBD1. J lost 5 bases, V lost 6 bases, and 4 bases had no gene match. The germline V gene encodes CDR1 MNHEY and CDR2 SMNVEV (reference sequence). The CDR3 is made up of 13 amino acids.

This rearrangement joins TRBV6-5 to TRBJ2-3; D perhaps matches TRBD1 (7 bases). Trimming removed 6 bases at V and 5 bases at J, with 18 bases between. Per the germline V gene, CDR1 is MNHEY and CDR2 is SVGAGI. The CDR3 runs to 15 residues. The CDR3 loop is CASSPRGVLRDTQYF. The CDR3 nucleotides read TGTGCCAGCAGCCCCAGGGGGGTCTTGCGAGATACGCAGTATTTT.

The chain links TRBV27 to TRBJ1-2; D not resolved. V lost 3 bases, J lost 3 bases, and 20 bases lay in between. This CDR3 spans 17 amino acids. Looked up from germline, CDR1 is MNHEY and CDR2 is SMNVEV (reference sequence). CDR3 DNA sequence: TGTGCCAGCAGTTTCGTCGTGGCCGCATTTGGGCACTATGGCTACACCTTC. It encodes CASSFVVAAFGHYGYTF.

The rearrangement uses TRBV4-3 and TRBJ2-2, with a possible D match to TRBD2 (6 bases). The CDR3 contains 16 residues. CDR1 and CDR2 from the germline V gene are LGHNA and YSLEER. V dropped 4 bases and J dropped 2 bases, with 14 bases sitting between them. CDR3 nucleotides: TGCGCCAGCAGCCCGGGAGCCGGCTCTAACACCGGGGAGCTGTTTTTT. Translated, it gives CASSPGAGSNTGELFF.

V and J are TRBV5-1 and TRBJ2-3; D is perhaps TRBD2 (5 bases). The CDR3 sequence is 15 residues long. Trimming stripped 4 bases from V and 1 base from J, with 13 bases between. Germline CDR1 is SGHRS and CDR2 is YFSETQ. CDR3 sequence reads: CASSPRERRTDTQYF. The CDR3 DNA reads as TGCGCCAGCAGCCCAAGGGAGCGGCGCACAGATACGCAGTATTTT.

The V gene is TRBV29-1, the J gene TRBJ2-1; 7 bases map to TRBD1. CDR1 and CDR2 from the germline V gene are SQVTM and ANQGSEA. The V gene end was trimmed by 5 bases and the J gene end by 10 bases; junction bases not matched to a gene: 11. The CDR3 length is 13 residues. CDR3 in amino acids: CSVPGQTPWEQFF. CDR3 DNA sequence: TGCAGCGTTCCGGGACAGACCCCCTGGGAGCAGTTCTTC.

This chain joins TRBV27 and TRBJ2-5; the match to TRBD1 covers 9 bases. The CDR3 totals 14 residues. Germline CDR1 and CDR2: MNHEY and SMNVEV (reference sequence). V shed 10 bases and J 5 bases; nucleotides not matched to a gene: 11. The chain's CDR3 is CATTKQGAGETQYF. The CDR3 region has the DNA TGTGCCACCACAAAACAGGGGGCGGGGGAGACCCAGTACTTC.

This chain links TRBV5-1 with TRBJ2-1; D possibly corresponds to TRBD2 (6 bases). Germline CDR1 reads SGHRS; CDR2 reads YFSETQ. Trimming cost V 2 bases and J 10 bases, with 7 bases left between them. The CDR3 sequence is 11 residues long. The CDR3 region has the DNA TGCGCCAGCAGCTTCGGGGGAGAGCAGTTCTTC. Translated: CASSFGGEQFF.

The chain recombines TRBV9 with TRBJ2-6; unclear D gene. CDR1 and CDR2 from the germline V gene are SGDLS and YYNGEE. Trimming pared 4 bases from V and 3 bases from J, leaving 11 bases between. The CDR3 extends over 15 amino acids. The CDR3 is CASSPLPGGANVLTF. CDR3 DNA: TGTGCCAGCAGCCCCCTCCCCGGTGGGGCCAACGTCCTGACTTTC.

The chain carries TRBV29-1 and TRBJ2-5; the D is unclear. Germline V gene data show CDR1 as SQVTM and CDR2 as ANQGSEA. The CDR3 has 14 amino acids. The germline V and J ends were trimmed by 1 base and 5 bases, with 14 bases remaining between them. CDR3 DNA: TGCAGCGTTGAAGGGCGGCTACTGGTGGAGACCCAGTACTTC. Protein product: CSVEGRLLVETQYF.

V and J are TRBV2 and TRBJ2-5; 7 bases map to TRBD2. V lost 10 bases and J lost 4; bases outside the gene matches: 6. This CDR3 comprises 12 residues. The V gene's germline CDR1 is SNHLY and CDR2 FYNNEI. CDR3 nucleotides: TGTGCCACTGCGGGGGACGTAGAGACCCAGTACTTC. Translating it yields CATAGDVETQYF.

The chain has TRBV5-1 and TRBJ2-5; 8 nucleotides match TRBD2. The junction had 12 bases not matched to a gene; V was cut back by 1 base and J by 1 base. CDR3 length: 18 residues. Germline V gives CDR1 SGHRS, CDR2 YFSETQ. The CDR3 sequence: CASSLYRSGGGGQETQYF. In DNA, the CDR3 is TGCGCCAGCAGCTTGTACCGATCCGGGGGGGGAGGCCAAGAGACCCAGTACTTC.

The chain recombines TRBV27 with TRBJ2-1, with 10 positions matching TRBD2. The J segment lost 8 bases and the V segment lost 7 bases, leaving 11 bases of the junction unmatched. The CDR3 totals 15 residues. Germline-derived CDR1 and CDR2 are MNHEY and SMNVEV (reference sequence). In DNA form, the CDR3 reads TGTGCCAGCACCCCGGGACTAGCGTCAGTACATGAGCAGTTCTTC. This gives the protein CASTPGLASVHEQFF.

The chain links TRBV4-3 to TRBJ2-3; no firm D call. CDR3 size: 14 residues. Trimming shortened V by 0 bases and J by 8 bases, and 12 bases separated the two germline ends. The germline CDR1 and CDR2 sequences are LGHNA and YSLEER. The CDR3 sequence is CASSQEGIGGTQYF. DNA for the CDR3: TGCGCCAGCAGCCAAGAAGGAATTGGCGGTACGCAGTATTTT.

The J gene is TRBJ1-1, the V gene TRBV2, with TRBD1 matching over 8 bases. The germline V gene encodes CDR1 SNHLY and CDR2 FYNNEI. V was pared by 5 bases and J by 4 bases, with 12 bases of the junction left unmatched. This CDR3 spans 16 amino acids. In nucleotides, the CDR3 is TGTGCCAGCAGTCGGACAGGGAGGAATCTCCTCACTGAAGCTTTCTTT. Amino acid sequence: CASSRTGRNLLTEAFF.

The chain uses TRBV27 and TRBJ2-7; 7 bases agree with TRBD2. The CDR3 runs 14 residues. V was pared by 2 bases and J by 6 bases, with 7 bases of the junction left unmatched. Germline lookup yields CDR1 MNHEY and CDR2 SMNVEV (reference sequence). The CDR3 nucleotides read TGTGCCAGCAGTTTAGATGCGGGAGCGGGCGAGCAGTACTTC. It yields the protein CASSLDAGAGEQYF.

The chain carries TRBV18 and TRBJ2-1; 13 nucleotides agree with TRBD2. CDR1 and CDR2 from the germline V gene are KGHSH and LQKENI. After removal of 3 bases from V and 7 bases from J, the junction contained 15 bases not matched to a gene. CDR3 length equals 19 residues. CDR3 sequence (DNA): TGTGCCAGCTCACCTTTGGCGGGACTAGCGGGGAGGTACCTGAATGAGCAGTTCTTC. This translates into CASSPLAGLAGRYLNEQFF.

The chain uses TRBV7-3 and TRBJ2-1; D perhaps matches TRBD2 (6 bases). Trimming cost V 5 bases and J 16 bases, with 18 bases left between them. Germline values: CDR1 SGHTA, CDR2 FQGTGA. This CDR3 spans 12 amino acids. CDR3 in amino acids: CASSHGGLPLFF. As DNA, the CDR3 is TGTGCCAGCAGCCACGGGGGACTCCCTCTCTTCTTC.